This entry describes one T cell receptor (beta chain). Its target is unknown. TCRdb's table, derived via immunoSEQ multiplex PCR, lists solely in-frame clones and lacks some. The sample includes 69,000 or so clones, more than 75% seen only once; the top ten take about 2%. Time point: week 35, safety follow-up. Each dose delivered 300 ug of mutant IDH1 20-mer peptide subcutaneously with imiquimod. The sample belongs to a study of a mutant IDH1 vaccine in newly diagnosed glioma. Germline CDR1 is SEHNR and CDR2 is FQNEAQ (reference sequence). V was clipped by 0 bases and J by 1 base, with 9 bases between them. This CDR3 contains 15 residues.

The clonotype was recovered from a man under 40 with glioma. The J gene is TRBJ1-2, the V gene TRBV7-9; D might be TRBD1 (5 bases). The source was PBMCs, collected from a glioma patient whose treatment included an IDH1 peptide vaccine. CDR3 sequence (DNA): TGTGCCAGCAGCTTAGCTCAGGGCCTTAACTATGGCTACACCTTC. This sequence encodes CASSLAQGLNYGYTF.